What follows is one TCR beta chain and its context. Its antigen remains unidentified. Germline V gene sequence: CDR1 WSHSY, CDR2 SAAADI. V lost 5 bases to trimming and J lost 6 bases, with 13 bases between them. This CDR3 contains 13 residues. Researchers used 5'RACE with constant-segment primers to make TCR alpha and TCR beta cDNA libraries that carry sample barcodes and UMIs. TCRdb re-called the 5' RACE reads through MiXCR, storing one row per CDR3 protein. The data contain about 60,000 distinct CDR3 sequences, more than 10% of them singletons. The data originate from a study of T-cell memory formation after mild COVID-19. For the study at large: TCR clusters largely stayed donor specific. Study results and limitations: CD4+ clones that contracted lay mainly in CM and EM; CD8+ ones lay in EMRA. SARS-CoV-2 specificity of second-wave clones peaking day 37 was unconfirmed.

This chain links TRBV10-2 with TRBJ1-2; a possible D gene is TRBD1 (6 bases). This TCR was recovered from a man aged 18 to 35 who had mild COVID-19 (a few samples of this study predate the infection). Cell type and time point are not known. The material sequenced was PBMCs or a T cell subset sorted from them (not recorded which). The CDR3 reads CASSHRDTDGYTF. In nucleotides, the CDR3 is TGCGCCAGCAGTCACCGGGACACCGATGGCTACACCTTC.